Below are 8 T cell receptor beta chains sequenced from a single sample in a study of T cells in Graves' hyperthyroidism and ophthalmopathy. Researchers took RNA transcripts and amplified the TCR beta CDR3 regions from them. First-round RT-PCR of the TCR CDR3 relied on the HTBI primer set. TCRdb ran MiXCR on the multiplex PCR reads and lists one entry per CDR3 protein. The table has hundreds of thousands of distinct CDR3 sequences, about 14% seen once. Sequenced input: blood. These receptors were obtained from a man younger than 35 with Graves' ophthalmopathy.

At least ten counts were recorded for this clonotype. This chain joins TRBV6-1 and TRBJ1-2; TRBD1 might be the D (5 bases). The V gene lost 6 bases and the J gene lost 0 bases, with 14 bases spanning the gap. From germline, CDR1 is MNHNS and CDR2 SASEGT. The CDR3 length is 15 residues. CDR3 residues: CASSPSQTANYGYTF. CDR3 DNA: TGTGCCAGCAGCCCCTCTCAGACAGCTAACTATGGCTACACCTTC.

V gene TRBV29-1 combines with J gene TRBJ2-1; D perhaps matches TRBD2 (6 bases). The germline V and J ends were trimmed by 8 bases and 3 bases, with 14 bases remaining between them. CDR1 and CDR2 (germline): SQVTM, ANQGSEA. The length of the CDR3 is 13 residues. CDR3 amino acids: CSRLGGNYNEQFF. CDR3 DNA sequence: TGCAGCCGACTCGGGGGAAACTACAATGAGCAGTTCTTC.

The chain is built from TRBV14 and TRBJ2-1; perhaps TRBD2 as D (7 bases). This CDR3 has 21 amino acids. Germline CDR1 is SGHDN and CDR2 is FVKESK. V was cut by 4 bases and J by 2 bases, with 30 bases left in between. CDR3 nucleotides: TGTGCCAGCAGCCCACTAATGGGGGCTAGCGCAATAAGCGGGGCCTACAATGAGCAGTTCTTC. Residues: CASSPLMGASAISGAYNEQFF.

This clonotype was observed many times. This sequence joins TRBV10-3 and TRBJ2-1; maybe TRBD1 (5 bases). Per the germline V gene, CDR1 is ENHRY and CDR2 is SYGVKD. The CDR3 length is 17 residues. Trimming removed 4 bases from V and 3 bases from J, with 19 bases in between. The DNA of the CDR3 is TGTGCCATCAGTGCCGACTCAGGGATAAAGGGCTACAATGAGCAGTTCTTC. It translates to CAISADSGIKGYNEQFF.

This chain links TRBV10-3 with TRBJ2-2; possible D gene TRBD2, 5 bases. Deletions cut 6 bases from V and 1 base from J, with 9 bases between. CDR3 length: 14 amino acids. Germline V gene sequence: CDR1 ENHRY, CDR2 SYGVKD. This CDR3 is CAISGIQNTGELFF. In nucleotides, the CDR3 is TGTGCCATCAGCGGGATTCAGAACACCGGGGAGCTGTTTTTT.

This clonotype was found many times. V and J are TRBV20-1 and TRBJ2-5; 9 bases align to TRBD2. Germline CDR1 DFQATT, CDR2 SNEGSKA (reference sequence). J gave up 2 bases and V 6 bases, and 10 bases lay outside the gene matches. This CDR3 spans 15 amino acids. CDR3 sequence (DNA): TGCAGTGCCTCCGCCGCGGGGGGGCCGCAAGAGACCCAGTACTTC. It specifies CSASAAGGPQETQYF.

J is TRBJ2-7 and V is TRBV19; tentatively, D is TRBD2 (6 bases). CDR1 and CDR2 (germline): LNHDA, SQIVND (reference sequence). V lost 3 bases and J 3 bases, leaving 12 bases between the germline ends. The CDR3 sequence is 14 residues long. The CDR3 bases are TGTGCCAGTAGTATTCCGGGAGCCTACTACGAGCAGTACTTC. Its translation is CASSIPGAYYEQYF.

This clonotype appeared a few times. The chain links TRBV9 to TRBJ1-2; D call uncertain. Germline V gene data show CDR1 as SGDLS and CDR2 as YYNGEE. This CDR3 comprises 15 residues. The V and J ends lost 0 bases and 0 bases respectively, with 9 bases between them. CDR3 DNA: TGTGCCAGCAGCGTAGTAGGGTCGTCTAACTATGGCTACACCTTC. Encoded protein: CASSVVGSSNYGYTF.